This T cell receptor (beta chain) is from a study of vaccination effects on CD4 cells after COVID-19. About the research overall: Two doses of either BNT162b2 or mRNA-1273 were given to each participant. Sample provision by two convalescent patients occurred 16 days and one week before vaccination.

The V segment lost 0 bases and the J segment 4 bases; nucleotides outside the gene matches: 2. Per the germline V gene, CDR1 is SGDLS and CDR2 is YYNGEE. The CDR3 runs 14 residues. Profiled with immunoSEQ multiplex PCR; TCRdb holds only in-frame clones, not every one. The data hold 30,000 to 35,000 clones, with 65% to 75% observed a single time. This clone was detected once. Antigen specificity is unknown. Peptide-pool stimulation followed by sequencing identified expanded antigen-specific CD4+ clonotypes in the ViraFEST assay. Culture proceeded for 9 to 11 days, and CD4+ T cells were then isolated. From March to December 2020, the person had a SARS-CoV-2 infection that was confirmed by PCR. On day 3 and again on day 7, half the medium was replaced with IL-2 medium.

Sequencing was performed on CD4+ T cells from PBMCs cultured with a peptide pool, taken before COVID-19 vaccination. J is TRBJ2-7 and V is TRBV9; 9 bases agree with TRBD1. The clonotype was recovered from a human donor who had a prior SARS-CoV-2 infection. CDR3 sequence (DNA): TGTGCCAGCAGCGTAGGACAGGGGGTTTACGAGCAGTACTTC. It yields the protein CASSVGQGVYEQYF.